Below are 13 T cell receptor delta chains sequenced from a single sample in a study of gamma-delta T cells after stem cell transplantation. TCRdb re-called the RT-PCR reads with CATT. The sample holds thousands of delta-chain clones, roughly 23% seen once. The material sequenced was gamma-delta T cells. These receptors were collected from a human donor. It is not recorded whose cells these are; they may come from a transplant donor.

With respect to this clone: It is likely a read error: a sequence one base away is far more abundant. The sample carries other DNA sequences with the same CDR3. V is TRDV2 and J is TRDJ1, with 10 bases identical to TRDD3. Germline values: CDR1 GEAIGNYY, CDR2 EKD. The CDR3 consists of 16 residues. The CDR3: CACDTLGGGYVDKLIF. In nucleotides, the CDR3 is TGTGCCTGTGACACGCTAGGAGGGGGATACGTTGATAAGCTCATCTTT.

The CDR3 sequence is CACLRLGDTSDKLIF. The CDR3 DNA follows: TGTGCCTGTCTGAGACTGGGGGATACTTCCGATAAACTCATCTTT. The chain links TRDV2 to TRDJ1; 12 nucleotides match TRDD3. CDR3 size: 15 residues. Germline V gene sequence: CDR1 GEAIGNYY, CDR2 EKD. After removal of 6 bases from V and 3 bases from J, the junction contained 7 bases not matched to a gene.

This clone is classed as medium-sized. The identical CDR3 is also encoded by other nucleotide sequences in the sample. The chain joins TRDV2 to TRDJ1; a possible D gene is TRDD3 (6 bases). Germline loops: CDR1 GEAIGNYY, CDR2 EKD. This CDR3 region has 16 residues. Trimming cost V 4 bases and J 0 bases, with 17 bases left between them. In DNA form, the CDR3 reads TGTGCCTGTGAATCGATGGGGGGCAGGTACACCGATAAACTCATCTTT. It is translated as CACESMGGRYTDKLIF.

This clone is judged medium-sized (0.01 to 0.1%). This chain links TRDV2 with TRDJ1; a weak D match, TRDD3 (6 bases). The V end lost 1 base, the J end lost 0 bases, and 17 bases lay between the germline ends. The CDR3 runs to 17 residues. Germline V gene lookup returns CDR1 GEAIGNYY and CDR2 EKD. The CDR3 coding sequence is TGTGCCTGTGACACAGTGGGGGTCGGTAGGTACACCGATAAACTCATCTTT. This codes for CACDTVGVGRYTDKLIF.

By share of the sample, this clone is medium-sized. The chain employs TRDV1 and TRDJ1; no reliable D call. The CDR3 has 17 residues. V was clipped by 4 bases and J by 4 bases, with 22 bases between them. The germline V gene encodes CDR1 TSWWSYY and CDR2 QGS. CDR3 loop: CALGVKPRLDPIDKLIF. The CDR3 bases are TGTGCTCTTGGGGTAAAGCCTCGCCTGGATCCCATCGATAAACTCATCTTT.

The V gene is TRDV1, the J gene TRDJ1; D possibly matches TRDD2 or TRDD3 (5 bases each). Per germline, CDR1 TSWWSYY and CDR2 QGS. The length of the CDR3 is 19 residues. Trimming left V 1 base short and J 4 bases short, with 25 bases between. The CDR3 loop reads CALGEPFFTTPYGVDKLIF. DNA of the CDR3: TGTGCTCTTGGGGAACCCTTCTTTACTACCCCTTATGGGGTCGATAAACTCATCTTT.

With respect to this clone: It differs at one base from a far larger clone, so likely a read error. The same CDR3 also results from other DNA sequences found in this sample. This rearrangement joins TRDV1 to TRDJ1; 8 bases map to TRDD3. Germline V CDR1 and CDR2: TSWWSYY, QGS. Trimming took 7 bases from V and 0 from J; bases not matched to a gene: 19. The CDR3 spans 19 residues. The CDR3 DNA reads as TGTGCTCTTGCGCCGTGTACCGGGGATACCCCCCTGTACACCGATAAACTCATCTTT. Translated: CALAPCTGDTPLYTDKLIF.

A word on this clone: The protein TCRdb gives is from a much larger clone and does not agree with this DNA's translation at residue 11, likely a read error; the protein shown here comes from the DNA. The chain combines TRDV2 with TRDJ1; D remains ambiguous. Trimming pared 4 bases from V and 3 bases from J, leaving 20 bases between. This CDR3 is built from 16 residues. CDR1 and CDR2 from the germline V gene are GEAIGNYY and EKD. As DNA, the CDR3 is TGTGCCTGTGATCCCTTACTACCAAAGTACGCCGATAAACTCATCTTT. Translated: CACDPLLPKYADKLIF.

This clone is termed medium-sized. The chain couples TRAV29/DV5 to TRDJ1, with 13 bases aligning to TRDD3. The CDR3 is 23 amino acids. Germline V gives CDR1 NSMFDY, CDR2 ISSIKDK. J lost 0 bases, V lost 3 bases, and 26 bases had no gene match. This CDR3 is CAAIIPHYTGGYGPPSYTDKLIF. CDR3 bases: TGTGCAGCAATAATTCCGCATTATACTGGGGGATACGGACCGCCATCGTACACCGATAAACTCATCTTT.

As regards this clone: This likely reflects a read error, since a far larger clone is one base away. The V call is TRDV2, the J call TRDJ1; 10 positions agree with TRDD3. CDR1 is GEAIGNYY and CDR2 is EKD in the germline V gene. This CDR3 contains 14 residues. With V trimmed by 3 bases and J by 10 bases, 10 bases remained unmatched. The CDR3 protein is CACDAILGDARLIF. The CDR3 DNA is TGTGCCTGTGACGCGATACTGGGGGATGCAAGACTCATCTTT.

This clone is categorized as medium-sized (0.01 to 0.1%). The chain links TRDV2 to TRDJ3; the match to TRDD3 covers 8 bases. The germline V gene has CDR1 GEAIGNYY and CDR2 EKD. Trimming cost V 0 bases and J 0 bases; bases outside gene matches: 9. This CDR3 contains 20 residues. The CDR3 region has the DNA TGTGCCTGTGACACCGTTTGGGGGATTCCCAGCTCCTGGGACACCCGACAGATGTTTTTC. It encodes CACDTVWGIPSSWDTRQMFF.

By share of the sample, this clone is medium-sized (0.01 to 0.1%). The chain has TRDV1 and TRDJ1; 13 positions match TRDD3. The CDR3 is 22 amino acids. Trimming removed 0 bases from V and 6 bases from J; junction bases left unmatched: 22. CDR1 and CDR2 (germline): TSWWSYY, QGS. DNA for the CDR3: TGTGCTCTTGGGGAACTCCCGCCGCGATTACTGGGGGATACGCCCTCCGTTTATAAACTCATCTTT. Translating gives CALGELPPRLLGDTPSVYKLIF.

This clone ranks as medium-sized. This CDR3 is also generated by other DNA sequences in the sample. The chain joins TRDV2 to TRDJ1; D may be TRDD3 (6 bases). The germline gives CDR1 GEAIGNYY, CDR2 EKD. The CDR3 covers 14 residues. V lost 4 bases and J 10 bases, leaving 21 bases between the germline ends. The DNA for the CDR3 is TGTGCCTGTGATCCCCTTGTACTGGGAGATTTACTCATCTTT. Encoded protein: CACDPLVLGDLLIF.